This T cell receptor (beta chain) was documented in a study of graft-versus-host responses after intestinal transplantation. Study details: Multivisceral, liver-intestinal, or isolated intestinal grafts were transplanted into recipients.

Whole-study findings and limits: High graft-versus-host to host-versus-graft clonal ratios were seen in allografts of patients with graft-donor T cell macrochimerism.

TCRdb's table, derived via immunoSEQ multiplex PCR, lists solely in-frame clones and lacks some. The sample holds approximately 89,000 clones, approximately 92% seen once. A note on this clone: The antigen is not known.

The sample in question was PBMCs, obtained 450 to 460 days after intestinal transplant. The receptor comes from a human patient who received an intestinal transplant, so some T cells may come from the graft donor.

CDR3 coding DNA: TGTGCCAGCAGCGCCCGGACAGGAGTAAATCAGCCCCAGCATTTT. Translation gives CASSARTGVNQPQHF. V and J are TRBV5-6 and TRBJ1-5; TRBD1 aligns across 7 bases. The germline gives CDR1 SGHDT, CDR2 YYEEEE. CDR3 size: 15 residues. Losses at the gene ends were 4 bases for V and 4 bases for J; bases not matched to a gene: 8.